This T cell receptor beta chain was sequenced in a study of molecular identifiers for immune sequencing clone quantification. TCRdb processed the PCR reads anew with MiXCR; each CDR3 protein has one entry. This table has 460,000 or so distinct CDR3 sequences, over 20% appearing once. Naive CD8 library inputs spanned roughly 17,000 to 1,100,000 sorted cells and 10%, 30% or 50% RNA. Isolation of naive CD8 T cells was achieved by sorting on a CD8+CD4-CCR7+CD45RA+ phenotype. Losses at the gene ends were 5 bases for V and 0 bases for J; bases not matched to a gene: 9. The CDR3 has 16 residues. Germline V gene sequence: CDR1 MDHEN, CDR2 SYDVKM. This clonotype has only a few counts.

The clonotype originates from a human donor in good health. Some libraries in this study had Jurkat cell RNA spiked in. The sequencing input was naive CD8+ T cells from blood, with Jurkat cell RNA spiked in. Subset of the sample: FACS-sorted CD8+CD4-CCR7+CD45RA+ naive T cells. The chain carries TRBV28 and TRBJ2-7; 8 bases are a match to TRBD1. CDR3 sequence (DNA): TGTGCCAGCAGTGTCCATCGGGACAGGTCCTCCTACGAGCAGTACTTC. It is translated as CASSVHRDRSSYEQYF.